The sequence of this T cell receptor (beta chain) was determined in a study of cytomegalovirus exposure and HLA in healthy donors. Trimming cost V 4 bases and J 2 bases; bases outside gene matches: 4. This CDR3 spans 15 amino acids. Germline loops: CDR1 SNHLY, CDR2 FYNNEI. Amplification used 60 Vbeta primers and 13 Jbeta primers. Some clones are missing from TCRdb's copy, which holds only in-frame ones; the method was immunoSEQ multiplex PCR. The data show around 40,000 clones, more than 60% seen once. J is TRBJ1-5 and V is TRBV2; 8 bases agree with TRBD1. The sequence was obtained from a man aged 30 to 45 in good health and CMV-seronegative. Sequenced material: PBMCs. The CDR3 DNA reads TGTGCCAGCAGTGGACAGGGGCTGGGCAATCAGCCCCAGCATTTT. Translation: CASSGQGLGNQPQHF.